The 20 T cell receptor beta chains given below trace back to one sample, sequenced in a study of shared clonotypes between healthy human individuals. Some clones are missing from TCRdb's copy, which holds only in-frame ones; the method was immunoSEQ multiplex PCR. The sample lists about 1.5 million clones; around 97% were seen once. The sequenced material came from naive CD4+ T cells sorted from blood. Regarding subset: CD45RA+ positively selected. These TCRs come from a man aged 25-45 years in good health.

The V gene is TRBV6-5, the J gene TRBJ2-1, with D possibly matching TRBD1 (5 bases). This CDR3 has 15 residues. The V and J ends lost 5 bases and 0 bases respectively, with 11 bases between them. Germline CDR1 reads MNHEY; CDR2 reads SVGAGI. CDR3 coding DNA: TGTGCCAGCAGTCGGCGACAGAACTCCTACAATGAGCAGTTCTTC. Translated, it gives CASSRRQNSYNEQFF.

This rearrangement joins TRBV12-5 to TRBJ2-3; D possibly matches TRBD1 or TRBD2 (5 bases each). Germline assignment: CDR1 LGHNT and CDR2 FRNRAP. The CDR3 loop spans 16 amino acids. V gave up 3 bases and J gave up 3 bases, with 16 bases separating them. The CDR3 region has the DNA TGTGCTAGTGGTTTCTCAGGGAGTTCAAGAACAGATACGCAGTATTTT. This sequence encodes CASGFSGSSRTDTQYF.

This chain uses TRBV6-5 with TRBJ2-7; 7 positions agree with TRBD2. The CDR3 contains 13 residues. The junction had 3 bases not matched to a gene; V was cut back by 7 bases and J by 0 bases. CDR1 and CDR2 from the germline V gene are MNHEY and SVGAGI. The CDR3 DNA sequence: TGTGCCAGCAAGAAGCGGGACTCCTACGAGCAGTACTTC. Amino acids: CASKKRDSYEQYF.

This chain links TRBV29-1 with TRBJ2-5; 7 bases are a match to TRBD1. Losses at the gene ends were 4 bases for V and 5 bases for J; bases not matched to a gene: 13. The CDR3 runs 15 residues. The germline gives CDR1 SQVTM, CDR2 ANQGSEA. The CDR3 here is CSVGGRIRQGETQYF. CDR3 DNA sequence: TGCAGCGTTGGTGGAAGGATACGACAGGGCGAGACCCAGTACTTC.

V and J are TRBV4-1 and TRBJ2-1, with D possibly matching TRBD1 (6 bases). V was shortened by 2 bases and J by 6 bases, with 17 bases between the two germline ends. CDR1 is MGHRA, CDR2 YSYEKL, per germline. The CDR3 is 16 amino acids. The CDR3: CASSQPWTENFNEQFF. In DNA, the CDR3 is TGCGCCAGCAGCCAACCCTGGACAGAGAATTTCAATGAGCAGTTCTTC.

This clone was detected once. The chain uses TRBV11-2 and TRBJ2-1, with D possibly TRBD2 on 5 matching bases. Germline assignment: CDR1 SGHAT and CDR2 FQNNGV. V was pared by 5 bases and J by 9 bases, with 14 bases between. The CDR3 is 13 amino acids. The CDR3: CASSPGLAVEQFF. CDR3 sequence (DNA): TGTGCCAGCAGCCCCGGCCTAGCAGTTGAGCAGTTCTTC.

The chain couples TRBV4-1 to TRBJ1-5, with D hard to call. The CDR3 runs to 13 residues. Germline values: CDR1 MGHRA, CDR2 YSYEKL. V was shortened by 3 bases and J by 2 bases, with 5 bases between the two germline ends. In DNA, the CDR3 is TGCGCCAGCAGCCAGGGTGGCAATCAGCCCCAGCATTTT. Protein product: CASSQGGNQPQHF.

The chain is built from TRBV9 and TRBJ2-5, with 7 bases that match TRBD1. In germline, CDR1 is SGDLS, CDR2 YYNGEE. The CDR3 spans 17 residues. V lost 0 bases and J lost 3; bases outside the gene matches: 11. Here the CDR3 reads CASSVDPPGQPKETQYF. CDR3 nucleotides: TGTGCCAGCAGCGTAGATCCCCCGGGACAGCCCAAAGAGACCCAGTACTTC.

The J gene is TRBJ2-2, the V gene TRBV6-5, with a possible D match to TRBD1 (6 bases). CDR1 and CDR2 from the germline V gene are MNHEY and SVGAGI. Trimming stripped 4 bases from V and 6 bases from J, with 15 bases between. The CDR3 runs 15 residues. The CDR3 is CASSFYVQGSGELFF. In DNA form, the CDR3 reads TGTGCCAGCAGTTTTTATGTACAGGGATCCGGGGAGCTGTTTTTT.

The CDR3 here is CATSRDGARGRTGELFF. The CDR3 coding sequence is TGTGCCACCAGCAGAGATGGGGCCAGGGGGCGGACCGGGGAGCTGTTTTTT. The chain links TRBV15 to TRBJ2-2; 8 nucleotides line up with TRBD1. Trimming at V came to 0 bases and at J to 5 bases, leaving 8 bases not matched to a gene. This CDR3 region has 17 residues. The germline V gene encodes CDR1 LNHNV and CDR2 YYDKDF (reference sequence).

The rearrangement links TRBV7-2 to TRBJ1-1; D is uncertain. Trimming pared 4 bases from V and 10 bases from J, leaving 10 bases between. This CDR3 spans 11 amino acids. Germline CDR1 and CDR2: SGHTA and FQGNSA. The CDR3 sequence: CASSSRIRAFF. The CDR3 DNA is TGTGCCAGCAGCTCGAGAATCAGAGCTTTCTTT.

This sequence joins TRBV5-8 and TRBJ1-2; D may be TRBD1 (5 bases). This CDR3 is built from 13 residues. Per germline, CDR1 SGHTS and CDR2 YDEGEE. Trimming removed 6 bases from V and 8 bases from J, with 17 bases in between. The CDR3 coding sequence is TGTGCCAGCACCCTTCTGGGGGTGGAAGGCTACACCTTC. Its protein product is CASTLLGVEGYTF. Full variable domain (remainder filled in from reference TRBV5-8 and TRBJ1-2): EAGVTQSPTHLIKTRGQQATLRCSPISGHTSVYWYQQALGLGLQFLLWYDEGEERNRGNFPPRFSGRQFPNYSSELNVNALELEDSALYLCASTLLGVEGYTFGSGTRLTVV.

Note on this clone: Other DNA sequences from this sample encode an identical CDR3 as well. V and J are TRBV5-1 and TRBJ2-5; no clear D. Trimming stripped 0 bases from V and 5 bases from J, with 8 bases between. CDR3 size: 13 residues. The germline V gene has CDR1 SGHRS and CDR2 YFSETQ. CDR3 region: CASSLGSRETQYF. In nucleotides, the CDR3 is TGCGCCAGCAGCTTGGGCTCCCGGGAGACCCAGTACTTC.

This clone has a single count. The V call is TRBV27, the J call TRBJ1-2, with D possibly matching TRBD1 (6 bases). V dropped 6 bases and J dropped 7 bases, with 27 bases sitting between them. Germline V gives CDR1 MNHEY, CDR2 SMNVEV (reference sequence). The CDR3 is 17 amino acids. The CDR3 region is CASRPGALLIPTGGYTF. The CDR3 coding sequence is TGTGCCAGCAGGCCAGGGGCCCTCCTGATACCTACTGGTGGCTACACCTTC.

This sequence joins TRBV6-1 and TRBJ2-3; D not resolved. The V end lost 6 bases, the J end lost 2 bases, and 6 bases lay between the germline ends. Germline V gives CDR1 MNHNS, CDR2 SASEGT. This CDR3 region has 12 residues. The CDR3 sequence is CASSRTTDTQYF. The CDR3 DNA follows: TGTGCCAGCAGCCGGACCACAGATACGCAGTATTTT.

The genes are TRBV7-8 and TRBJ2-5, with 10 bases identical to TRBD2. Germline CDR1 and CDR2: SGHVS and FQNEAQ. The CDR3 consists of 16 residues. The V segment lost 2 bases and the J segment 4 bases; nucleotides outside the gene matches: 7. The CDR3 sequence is CASSLRLAGERETQYF. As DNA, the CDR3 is TGTGCCAGCAGCTTACGTCTAGCGGGAGAGAGAGAGACCCAGTACTTC.

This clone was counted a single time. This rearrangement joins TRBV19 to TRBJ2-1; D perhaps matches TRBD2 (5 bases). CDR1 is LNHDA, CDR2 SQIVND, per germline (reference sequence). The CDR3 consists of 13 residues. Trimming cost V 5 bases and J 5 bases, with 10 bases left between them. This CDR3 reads CASSPSGHNEQFF. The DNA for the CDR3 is TGTGCCAGTAGTCCCAGCGGACACAATGAGCAGTTCTTC.

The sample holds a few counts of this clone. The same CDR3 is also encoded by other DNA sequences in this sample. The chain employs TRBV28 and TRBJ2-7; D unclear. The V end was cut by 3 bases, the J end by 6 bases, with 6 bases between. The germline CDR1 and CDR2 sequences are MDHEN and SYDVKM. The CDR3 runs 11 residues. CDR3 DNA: TGTGCCAGCAGTTTGTTGGGCGAGCAGTACTTC. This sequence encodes CASSLLGEQYF.

CDR3 amino acids: CASSYTGDGGNTIYF. The CDR3 bases are TGTGCCAGCAGCTACACAGGGGATGGTGGAAACACCATATATTTT. The V and J genes are TRBV6-5 and TRBJ1-3, with 7 bases fitting TRBD1. The germline V gene has CDR1 MNHEY and CDR2 SVGAGI. The CDR3 is made up of 15 amino acids. The ends lost 6 bases at V and 3 bases at J; junction bases unmatched: 8.

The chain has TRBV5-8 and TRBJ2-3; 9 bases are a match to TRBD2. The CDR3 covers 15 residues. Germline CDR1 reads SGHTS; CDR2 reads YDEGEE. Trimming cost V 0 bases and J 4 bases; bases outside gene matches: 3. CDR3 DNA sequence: TGTGCCAGCAGCTTGGCTAGCGGGATACCAGATACGCAGTATTTT. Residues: CASSLASGIPDTQYF.